This TCR beta chain is from a study of cytomegalovirus exposure and HLA in healthy donors. Overall study findings and caveats: A later analysis linked about 17,000 TCR beta sequences to HLA alleles at 0.05 false discovery rate. Prior analysis indicated that the majority of TCR beta V segments exhibited productivity approximately 87% or approximately 30% of the time.

This clone occurred a few times. Its target is unknown. The germline V gene has CDR1 LNHNV and CDR2 YYDKDF (reference sequence). This CDR3 spans 14 amino acids. Trimming removed 5 bases from V and 5 bases from J; junction bases left unmatched: 8. Healthy individuals who donated bone marrow served as the donors. PCR used 60 Vbeta primers and 13 Jbeta primers. TCRdb's table, derived via immunoSEQ multiplex PCR, lists solely in-frame clones and lacks some. The sample contains around 190,000 clones, 9.5% of which appear only once. The chain recombines TRBV15 with TRBJ2-5, with TRBD1 matching over 7 bases. The sample comprised PBMCs. The sequence derives from a woman aged 25 to 39 in good health and CMV-seropositive. This CDR3 is CATSWGQTWETQYF. For the CDR3, the DNA is TGTGCCACCAGCTGGGGACAGACGTGGGAGACCCAGTACTTC.